The rows below give T cell receptor beta chains drawn from one sample of a study of blood T cell repertoires in COVID-19. The protocol was immunoSEQ multiplex PCR, while the TCRdb copy is restricted to in-frame clones and leaves out a portion. The sample lists hundreds of thousands of clones; 75% to 90% were seen once. Source material: peripheral blood. These receptors all stem from a woman between 18 and 29 years old with acute or convalescent COVID-19. CDR3s include the opening cysteine and the closing phenylalanine or tryptophan. A D gene is named only where the DNA matches it firmly. Clone size is shown for a subset of rows, as once, few, many or a class of expanded clone.

J gene	D gene	clone size	V gene	CDR3 length	CDR3 protein	CDR3 DNA
TRBJ2-7	TRBD1	few	TRBV7-6	15	CASSPRGQASYEQYF	TGTGCCAGCAGCCCAAGGGGGCAGGCCTCCTACGAGCAGTACTTC
TRBJ1-1	TRBD1	NA	TRBV9	14	CASSVETGGTEAFF	TGTGCCAGCAGCGTAGAGACAGGGGGCACTGAAGCTTTCTTT
TRBJ1-1	TRBD1	NA	TRBV2	15	CASSGDRGENTEAFF	TGTGCCAGCAGTGGCGACAGGGGAGAAAACACTGAAGCTTTCTTT
TRBJ1-4	NA	NA	TRBV3-1/TRBV3-2	15	CASSQVLAYNEKLFF	TGTGCCAGCAGCCAAGTTCTAGCCTATAATGAAAAACTGTTTTTT
TRBJ1-6	TRBD1	NA	TRBV5-4	13	CASSPDRDSPLHF	TGTGCCAGCAGCCCCGACAGGGATTCACCCCTCCACTTT
TRBJ1-1	NA	NA	TRBV29-1	14	CSVEAQHANTEAFF	TGCAGCGTTGAAGCTCAACATGCTAACACTGAAGCTTTCTTT
TRBJ2-1	NA	NA	TRBV29-1	12	CSAARGNNEQFF	TGCAGCGCTGCCCGCGGGAACAATGAGCAGTTCTTC
TRBJ2-2	TRBD1	NA	TRBV9	16	CASSHSHRGDTGELFF	TGTGCCAGCAGCCATTCTCACAGGGGTGACACCGGGGAGCTGTTTTTT
TRBJ2-7	NA	NA	TRBV5-1	12	CASSADQGKQYF	TGCGCCAGCAGCGCCGATCAGGGGAAGCAGTACTTC
TRBJ1-2	NA	NA	TRBV2	12	CASSVQNYGYTF	TGTGCCAGCAGTGTACAAAACTATGGCTACACCTTC
TRBJ2-5	TRBD2	NA	TRBV3-1/TRBV3-2	19	CASSPRWRGTSDKQETQYF	TGTGCCAGCAGCCCTAGATGGAGGGGGACTAGCGACAAACAAGAGACCCAGTACTTC
TRBJ2-2	TRBD2	NA	TRBV28	14	CASMSGRITGELFF	TGTGCCAGCATGAGCGGGAGGATTACCGGGGAGCTGTTTTTT
TRBJ1-6	TRBD1	NA	TRBV5-6	14	CASSTGGRNSPLHF	TGTGCCAGCAGTACAGGGGGCCGTAATTCACCCCTCCACTTT
TRBJ2-4	TRBD2	NA	TRBV9	13	CASSVATGGIQYF	TGTGCCAGCAGCGTAGCTACGGGGGGCATTCAGTACTTC
TRBJ2-6	TRBD1	few	TRBV14	17	CASSTRTGSSGANVLTF	TGTGCCAGCAGCACTCGGACAGGGAGCTCTGGGGCCAACGTCCTGACTTTC
TRBJ2-7	NA	NA	TRBV5-6	14	CASSFGTDTYEQYF	TGTGCCAGCAGCTTCGGGACTGATACCTACGAGCAGTACTTC
TRBJ1-4	TRBD1	NA	TRBV7-9	15	CASSYPGGKVEKLFF	TGTGCCAGCAGCTACCCAGGGGGGAAGGTTGAAAAACTGTTTTTT
TRBJ1-1	NA	once	TRBV12-3/TRBV12-4	13	CASSLTGNTEAFF	TGTGCCAGCAGTTTGACGGGGAACACTGAAGCTTTCTTT
TRBJ2-3	NA	NA	TRBV9	14	CASSVDGGTDTQYF	TGTGCCAGCAGCGTAGACGGGGGCACAGATACGCAGTATTTT
TRBJ2-7	TRBD2	once	TRBV23-1	16	CASSLGSGGANREQYF	TGCGCCAGCAGTCTGGGGAGCGGGGGGGCCAATCGCGAGCAGTACTTC